The clone carrying this TCR beta chain was found many times. Antigen specificity is unknown. V was pared by 1 base and J by 2 bases, with 12 bases between. The germline CDR1 and CDR2 sequences are MNHNS and SASEGT. The CDR3 is 15 residues long. This entry comes from a study of T cell repertoires in cytomegalovirus infection. Study-level background: Epitope selection comprised recently identified HLA-C-restricted CMV epitopes and well-studied HLA-B-restricted CMV epitopes. Indications of both CMV infection and matching HLA type were provided by public TCR beta signatures.

Whole-study findings and limits: Based on cumulative public TCR beta family frequency, carriers of CMV plus the relevant HLA were identified. The ex vivo response was dominated by HLA-C-restricted CMV-specific TCR beta clonotypes.

TCRdb fed the reads into MiXCR, producing one record per CDR3 protein. The table includes 45,000 to 55,000 distinct CDR3 sequences, around 21% detected once. This chain connects TRBV6-1 to TRBJ2-7; D remains ambiguous. This receptor was obtained from a human donor in good health (CMV status not recorded). Some clones in this sample may be carry-over from other donors' samples. This specimen consisted of CD8+ T cells from cultured PBMCs, obtained from culture after CMV antigen stimulation. CDR3 in DNA: TGTGCCAGCAGTGAAGGGGCAGCCGTAACCTACGAGCAGTACTTC. Its protein is CASSEGAAVTYEQYF.